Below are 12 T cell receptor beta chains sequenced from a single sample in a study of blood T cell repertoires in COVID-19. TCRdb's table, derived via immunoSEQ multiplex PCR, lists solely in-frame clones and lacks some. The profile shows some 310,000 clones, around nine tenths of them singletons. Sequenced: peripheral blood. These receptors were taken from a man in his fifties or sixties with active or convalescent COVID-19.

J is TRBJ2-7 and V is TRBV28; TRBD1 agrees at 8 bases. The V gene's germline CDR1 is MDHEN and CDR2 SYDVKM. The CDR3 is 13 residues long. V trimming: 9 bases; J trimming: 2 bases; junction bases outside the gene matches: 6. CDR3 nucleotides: TGTGCCAGTCGGACAGGGTGGCCCTACGAGCAGTACTTC. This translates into CASRTGWPYEQYF.

The CDR3 region is CASSQQWNTEAFF. CDR3 sequence (DNA): TGTGCCAGCTCACAACAGTGGAACACTGAAGCTTTCTTT. The chain couples TRBV18 to TRBJ1-1; D not certain. The CDR3 totals 13 residues. Per germline, CDR1 KGHSH and CDR2 LQKENI. The germline V and J ends were trimmed by 4 bases and 1 base, with 7 bases remaining between them.

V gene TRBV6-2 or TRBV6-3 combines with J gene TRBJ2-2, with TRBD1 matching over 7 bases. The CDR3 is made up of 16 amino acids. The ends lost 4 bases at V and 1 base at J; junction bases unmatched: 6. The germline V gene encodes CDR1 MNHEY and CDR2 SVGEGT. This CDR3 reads CASSFPGTVNTGELFF. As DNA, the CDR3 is TGTGCCAGCAGTTTTCCCGGGACAGTGAACACCGGGGAGCTGTTTTTT.

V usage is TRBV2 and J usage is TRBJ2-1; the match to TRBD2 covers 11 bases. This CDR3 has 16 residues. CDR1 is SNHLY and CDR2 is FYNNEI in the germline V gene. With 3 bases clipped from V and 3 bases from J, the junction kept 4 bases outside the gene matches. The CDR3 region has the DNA TGTGCCAGCAGTGATCGGGGACTAGCGGTCTACAATGAGCAGTTCTTC. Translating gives CASSDRGLAVYNEQFF.

CDR3 region: CASSLFWTAAYEQYF. For the CDR3, the DNA is TGTGCCAGCAGTTTATTCTGGACTGCCGCCTACGAGCAGTACTTC. The chain has TRBV27 and TRBJ2-7, with D possibly being TRBD2 (5 bases). The CDR3 totals 15 residues. Per germline, CDR1 MNHEY and CDR2 SMNVEV (reference sequence). V was pared by 1 base and J by 2 bases, with 12 bases between.

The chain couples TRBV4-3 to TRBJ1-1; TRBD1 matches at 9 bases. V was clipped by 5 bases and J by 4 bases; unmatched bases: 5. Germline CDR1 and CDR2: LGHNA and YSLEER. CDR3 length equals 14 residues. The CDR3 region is CASSKQGAVTEAFF. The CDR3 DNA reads TGCGCCAGCAGCAAACAGGGGGCAGTCACTGAAGCTTTCTTT.

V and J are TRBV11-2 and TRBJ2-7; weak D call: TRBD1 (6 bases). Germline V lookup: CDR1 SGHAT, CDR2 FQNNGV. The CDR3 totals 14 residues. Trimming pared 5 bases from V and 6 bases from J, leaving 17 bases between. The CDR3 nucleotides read TGTGCCAGCAGCCTAATCAGGGGTAGGGGCGAGCAGTACTTC. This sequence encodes CASSLIRGRGEQYF. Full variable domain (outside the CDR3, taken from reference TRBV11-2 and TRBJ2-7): EAGVAQSPRYKIIEKRQSVAFWCNPISGHATLYWYQQILGQGPKLLIQFQNNGVVDDSQLPKDRFSAERLKGVDSTLKIQPAKLEDSAVYLCASSLIRGRGEQYFGPGTRLTVT.

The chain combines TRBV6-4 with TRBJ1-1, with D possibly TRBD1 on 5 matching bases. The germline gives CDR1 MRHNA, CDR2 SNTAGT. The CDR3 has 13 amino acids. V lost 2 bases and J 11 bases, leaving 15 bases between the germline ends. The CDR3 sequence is CASSDRRGERAFF. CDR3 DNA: TGTGCCAGCAGTGACAGGAGGGGAGAACGGGCTTTCTTT.

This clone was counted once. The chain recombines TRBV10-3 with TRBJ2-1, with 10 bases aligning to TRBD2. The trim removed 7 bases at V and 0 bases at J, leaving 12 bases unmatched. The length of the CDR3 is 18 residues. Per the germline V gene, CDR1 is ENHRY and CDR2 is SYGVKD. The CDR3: CAITASGSQRSSYNEQFF. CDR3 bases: TGTGCCATCACGGCTAGCGGGAGCCAAAGGAGCTCCTACAATGAGCAGTTCTTC.

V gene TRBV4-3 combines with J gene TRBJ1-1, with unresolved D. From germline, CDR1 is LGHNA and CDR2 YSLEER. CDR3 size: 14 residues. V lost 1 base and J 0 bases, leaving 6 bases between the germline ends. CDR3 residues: CASSQGHLNTEAFF. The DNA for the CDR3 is TGCGCCAGCAGCCAAGGGCACCTGAACACTGAAGCTTTCTTT.

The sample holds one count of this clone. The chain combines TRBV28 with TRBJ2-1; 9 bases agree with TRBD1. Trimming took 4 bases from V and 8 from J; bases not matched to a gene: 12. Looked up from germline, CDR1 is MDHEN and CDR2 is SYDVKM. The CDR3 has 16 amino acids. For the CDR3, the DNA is TGTGCCAGCAGTTCCGAAACCGGGACAGGGCTTTATGAGCAGTTCTTC. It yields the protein CASSSETGTGLYEQFF. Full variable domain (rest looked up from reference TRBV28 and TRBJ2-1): DVKVTQSSRYLVKRTGEKVFLECVQDMDHENMFWYRQDPGLGLRLIYFSYDVKMKEKGDIPEGYSVSREKKERFSLILESASTNQTSMYLCASSSETGTGLYEQFFGPGTRLTVL.

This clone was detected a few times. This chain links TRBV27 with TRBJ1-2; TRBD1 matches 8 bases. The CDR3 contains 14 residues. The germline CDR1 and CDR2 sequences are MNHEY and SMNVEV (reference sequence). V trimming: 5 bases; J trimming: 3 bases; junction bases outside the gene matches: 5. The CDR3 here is CASSRQGQDYGYTF. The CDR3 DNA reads TGTGCCAGCAGTCGACAGGGGCAGGACTATGGCTACACCTTC.